Below, one T cell receptor beta chain is given with its context. Its antigen is currently unknown. This specimen comes from a study of persistence of HIV-infected CD4 T cells. Notes on the study in general: Degenerate expanded CDR3beta sequences were enriched among CMV- and Gag-responding cells.

The stimulus was lysate of CMV-infected fibroblasts, about 10 ug/mL. CD40L-negative CD69-negative CD45RO-high memory CD4+ T cells were sorted as populations depleted of antigen-responding cells. For at least 4 years, plasma HIV-1 RNA was undetectable (<50 copies/mL). The CDR3 sequence is 17 residues long. The V end was cut by 0 bases, the J end by 7 bases, with 16 bases between. CDR1 is LNHNV, CDR2 YYDKDF, per germline (reference sequence). The immunoSEQ assay was version 4, run in survey mode. Clones were read by immunoSEQ multiplex PCR, and TCRdb kept only the in-frame ones, dropping some. The table includes around 35,000 clones, more than 70% detected once.

V gene TRBV15 combines with J gene TRBJ1-6; perhaps TRBD1 as D (6 bases). The receptor's source is an adult man with HIV who was CMV-seropositive. The material sequenced was CD4+ T cells sorted from PBMCs after approximately 19-hour stimulation, taken from a patient who received antiretroviral therapy. The CDR3: CATSRDPPGQRNSPLHF. CDR3 nucleotide sequence: TGTGCCACCAGCAGAGATCCACCGGGACAAAGGAATTCACCCCTCCACTTT. Based on the CDR3 plus reference TRBV15 and TRBJ1-6, the full variable domain is DAMVIQNPRYQVTQFGKPVTLSCSQTLNHNVMYWYQQKSSQAPKLLFHYYDKDFNNEADTPDNFQSRRPNTSFCFLDIRSPGLGDTAMYLCATSRDPPGQRNSPLHFGNGTRLTVT.